The entry that follows covers one TCR beta chain sequence. Its antigen is unknown. Base qualities were left out, and no much larger clone turns up one base away. This sample is drawn from a study of cytomegalovirus exposure and HLA in healthy donors (dated by TCRdb to 2016 to 2017). Background on the whole study: In an earlier analysis of about 560 of the donors, about 270 Gb of sequence data and 120 million or so unique TCR beta sequences from about 190 million T cells were reported. Genome-wide SNP genotypes for about 65% of the 666 donors were used in a later genetic analysis, which treated that subset as a discovery cohort. Rather than using new phenotypic data, the later analysis identified candidate immune exposures from TCR beta sequences and from how often those sequences occurred across donors. A later analysis re-examined previously published TCR beta repertoires from several hundred donors and added high-resolution HLA genotyping to investigate patterns of TCR occurrence. The study was designed to test whether signatures of past pathogen exposure could be identified by cataloging public T cell receptors. All discovery cohort repertoires had been generated using a single sequencing platform. Of the 398 genotyped donors, about 80% fell in the genetic ancestry cluster associated with self-reported Caucasian donors. Alongside the repertoire data, information on donor age, sex, ethnicity and CMV serostatus was compiled. Typing coverage varied by locus: roughly 629-640 donors for A, B, C, DRB1 and DQB1; 522 for DQA1; over 600 for DPA1; roughly 450 for DPB1. To predict cytomegalovirus infection status, the study combined high-throughput TCR immunosequencing, statistical association of individual TCRs with disease status, and machine learning. An earlier analysis of around 580 of the donors used high-throughput TCR beta sequencing to judge whether each TCR beta V gene segment behaved as functional or pseudogenic. Four or five DR-DQ haplotypes were handled as single units for association and clustering because linkage in the cohort was strong. Among 350 to 400 genotyped donors of the cohort, an average of approximately 230,000 unique TCR beta nucleotide sequences were sequenced per donor, about a sixth of them non-productive. The study profiled the T cell repertoires of fewer than 850 subjects by immunosequencing and related them to cytomegalovirus serostatus. HLA typing included class I and class II loci at four-digit resolution. Besides the first cohort of around 700 subjects, a separate validation cohort made up of around 120 different subjects was used. Roughly 320 gigabases of sequencing data and around 85 million unique TCR sequences made up an early release that covered over 550 HLA-typed donors.

The full study reports these points: A later analysis found that TCR association rates varied across HLA loci, with DRB1 alleles showing the most associated TCRs and HLA-C alleles the fewest. A later genetic analysis associated a missense DCLRE1C variant with V-gene and J-gene trimming of TCR beta chains, and an independent cohort replicated the association. Compared with equally common non-associated chains, HLA-associated TCR beta chains in a later analysis were more clonally expanded and had lower generation probabilities. Linkage disequilibrium might explain the correlated functional status among segregating V segments, but an unknown experimental factor could not be ruled out. According to a later genetic analysis, donors in an Asian-associated ancestry cluster had fewer N-insertions in productive TCRs than the approximately 630-donor mean. When HLA alleles, especially DR and DQ, strongly co-occurred, attributing TCR associations to individual alleles was difficult. A further reported finding was that TCR beta sequences accurately predicted the HLA-A and HLA-B alleles for most subjects in the first cohort. Presence/absence analyses assumed roughly uniform sequencing depth across donors, an assumption that may not hold. In an earlier analysis of around 600 of the donors, most TCR beta V segments were observed in productive rearrangements about 87% or about 30% of the time, broadly matching IMGT annotations. Because some donors lacked HLA typing at each locus, the association tests relied only on the typed subset. Only TCR beta chains were sequenced in this cohort, and the absence of alpha or paired-chain data limited detectable features. A cluster of highly shared sequence variants was judged likely to represent a technical artifact of the sequencing pipeline. The study listed 170 or so TCR beta chains as associated with cytomegalovirus. In a later analysis, most CMV-associated TCR beta chains were found to appear HLA-restricted, with HLA associations seemingly driven largely by CMV exposure. While some public TCRs were present in many individuals, most TCR sequences turned up only very rarely across donors. The classifier was reported to diagnose cytomegalovirus status with high specificity and sensitivity in both the original and validation cohorts. A later analysis reported that several top co-occurrence clusters appeared linked to parvovirus B19, influenza, CMV and Epstein-Barr virus. Because counts were too low, around 18 rarely observed V segments, including chromosome 9 orphons, were left out of the earlier analysis of 500 to 650 of the donors. It was suggested by the authors that the approach could potentially be generalized to other disease states and immunological phenotypes. Some IMGT-functional V segments, including TRBV6-2 and TRBV6-3, could not be told apart with the 87-base-pair reads, so those segments were excluded. In vitro tests confirmed that a few of the cytomegalovirus-associated TCR beta chains recognize cytomegalovirus antigens. In a later analysis, around 17,000 TCR beta sequences were associated with specific HLA alleles at a false discovery rate of 0.05. CMV serostatus was the only immune exposure information available for the cohort.

For this chain, trimming is 6 bases at the V end and 8 bases at the J end, and the number of junction bases without a gene match is 10. CDR1 MGHRA and CDR2 YSYEKL were looked up in the germline V gene. The CDR3 covers 15 residues, taking in both the cysteine and the phenylalanine. Only CDR3 DNA remains: 45 bases, in frame from the first base. The cohort comprised 550 to 700 healthy bone marrow donors. Cohort members were all nominally healthy when sampled, although unrecorded immune exposures were likely present. The donor tested CMV seronegative and was one of the 352 seronegative cohort members. Every donor gave a peripheral blood sample, and the peripheral blood mononuclear cells from that sample were used for TCR beta sequencing. Genomic DNA was extracted from the blood cell samples with the Qiagen DNeasy Blood Extraction Kit. Library generation was performed with the immunoSEQ multiplex PCR assay. A mixture of 60 forward primers for TCR Vbeta segments and 13 reverse primers for TCR Jbeta segments was used in the multiplex PCR. Amplification of the CDR3 region of rearranged TCR beta genes was performed with a multiplex PCR assay on genomic DNA. The Illumina HiSeq System was used to sequence the amplified TCR beta libraries as 87-base-pair reads. The source study handled its data this way. In a later analysis, tens of millions of unique TCR beta chains were counted across the 500 to 700 repertoires, and around 11 million of these chains were shared by at least two donors. To remove PCR and sequencing errors, raw reads were error-corrected and collapsed into unique sequences using a nearest-neighbor algorithm that merged closely related sequences. V, D and J gene segments were assigned by aligning CDR3 sequences to IMGT reference sequences. Each retained sequence needed at least a six-nucleotide match to both a V gene segment and a J gene segment. A rearrangement was called productive if the CDR3 had no stop codons and remained in frame with V and J, and every other rearrangement was called non-productive. Following IMGT convention, CDR3 was defined as the stretch from the second conserved V-encoded cysteine to the conserved J-encoded phenylalanine. In an earlier analysis of more than 550 of the donors, sequences lacking an unambiguous match to a single V gene segment were excluded. In an earlier analysis of approximately 590 of the donors, a V segment was called functional when productive rearrangements were above 56.7%, and segregating when the standard deviation between donors exceeded 5%. A statistical classification framework was built to diagnose cytomegalovirus status from the catalog of TCR beta chain sequences. In a later analysis, TCR nucleotide sequences were compared against IMGT/GENE-DB human TR gene sequences so that V and J genes could be assigned. In a later analysis, CDR3 sequences and most-parsimonious VDJ recombination scenarios were assigned using the TCRdist pipeline. In a later analysis, each TCR beta chain was defined by its CDR3 amino acid sequence together with its V-gene family, and reads without a unique V-gene family were excluded. In a later analysis, 500 to 650 highly shared, low-generation-probability nucleotide sequences were removed to address suspected cross-contamination and a sequencing artifact. In a later analysis, a clonal expansion index was calculated for each public chain from normalized within-repertoire ranks of inferred template counts. In a later analysis, generation probabilities were computed with a VDJ recombination model fitted to out-of-frame rearrangements, and the resulting probabilities were checked against IGoR. A later analysis scored TCR-TCR, TCR-HLA and TCR-CMV co-occurrence with hypergeometric tests, applying a repertoire-size bias correction to TCR pairs. False discovery rates were estimated in a later analysis by permuting HLA or CMV assignments 20 times. In a later analysis, co-occurring TCRs were grouped using DBSCAN, with TCRdist sequence similarity added in when clustering inside HLA-allele-positive subsets. Co-occurrence clustering excluded repertoires with fewer than 30,000 or more than 120,000 public chains, plus five with anomalous nucleotide sharing. Imported from immuneACCESS, the table was reduced by TCRdb to in-frame sequences with V and J called. These copies leave out some clones; in studies compared against another copy, an unresolved V gene accounts for under half, and the cause of the remainder is not known. V, J and clone size reflect that table, while D and trimming were determined from the DNA. The sample records 130,000 or so clones, 6.5% to 9.5% of which are singletons. Of the sample, 5.5% is held by the ten largest clones.

Recombination linked TRBV4-1 to TRBJ2-2, with 9 bases in between that match TRBD2. The sequenced material came from PBMCs. The clonotype originates from a man aged 35 to 55 in good health and CMV-seronegative. The CDR3: CASRLDSGGLGELFF. Read as DNA, the sequence is TGCGCCAGCAGGCTGGATAGCGGGGGTCTAGGGGAGCTGTTTTTT.